This paragraph reports one T cell receptor (beta chain). The sample comes from a study of blood T cell repertoires in COVID-19. In the study overall: Nucleic acid was either cDNA or gDNA, and it came from T cells, B-cell-depleted T cells, or PBMCs.

CDR3 length: 17 residues. V lost 0 bases and J lost 6; bases outside the gene matches: 13. Germline CDR1 LNHNV, CDR2 YYDKDF (reference sequence). Per the authors' pipeline: Estimates of nucleated cell counts were drawn from the amplification of reference gene primers. Profiled with immunoSEQ multiplex PCR; TCRdb holds only in-frame clones, not every one. V and J calls and clone size follow that table, whereas D and trimming were derived from the DNA. The data hold 210,000 or so clones, with roughly four fifths observed a single time. Sequenced material: peripheral blood. This TCR came from a woman in her fifties or sixties with active or convalescent COVID-19. The rearrangement links TRBV15 to TRBJ1-2; 7 bases map to TRBD1. DNA for the CDR3: TGTGCCACCAGCAGAGATGGCCGGGCCACAGGGGTGGATGGCTACACCTTC. Amino acid sequence: CATSRDGRATGVDGYTF.